A single sample gave rise to the 26 T cell receptor beta chains below, sequenced in a study of low-dose radiotherapy and immunotherapy resistance in tumors. Gene-specific TRAV and TRBV primers were used for first-strand cDNA, covering alpha and beta chains. For amplifying TCRs, the PCR ran for approximately 18 cycles with Phusion, which was used together with a constant-region primer and the adapter on the V primers. TCRdb reanalysed the reads using MiXCR and keeps one entry per CDR3 protein. This repertoire shows about 6,600 distinct CDR3 sequences, about 53% found once; its top ten account for about 12%. The receptors derive from a human donor with advanced metastatic prostate, ovarian, gallbladder or colorectal cancer (not recorded which). This table probably holds off-target reads from a library built for another chain.

This clonotype was detected a few times. The rearrangement uses TRBV20-1 and TRBJ1-2; D unclear. Trimming shortened V by 6 bases and J by 8 bases, and 19 bases separated the two germline ends. The CDR3 length is 13 residues. CDR1 and CDR2 (germline): DFQATT, SNEGSKA (reference sequence). The CDR3 is CSAKREGPWGYTF. CDR3 coding DNA: TGCAGTGCCAAACGGGAGGGTCCTTGGGGCTACACCTTC.

This clonotype was counted a few times. The genes are TRBV10-3 and TRBJ1-3; the D gene is possibly TRBD1 (6 bases). V lost 6 bases and J lost 0, with 6 bases in between. Germline-derived CDR1 and CDR2 are ENHRY and SYGVKD. CDR3 length: 13 amino acids. CDR3 DNA sequence: TGTGCCATCAGGGACAGCTCTGGAAACACCATATATTTT. It yields the protein CAIRDSSGNTIYF.

The V call is TRBV9, the J call TRBJ2-3; no reliable D call. This CDR3 is 13 amino acids long. CDR1 and CDR2 (germline): SGDLS, YYNGEE. Between the trimmed V and J ends, which lost 3 bases and 0 bases, there was a span of 5 bases. In DNA, the CDR3 is TGTGCCAGCAGCGGAACTAGCACAGATACGCAGTATTTT. Protein sequence: CASSGTSTDTQYF.

Turning to this clonotype: The junction departs from the called germline gene at one end, perhaps through a read error. The rearrangement uses TRBV7-8 and TRBJ1-5; no definite D call. Germline V gives CDR1 SGHVS, CDR2 FQNEAQ. The CDR3 covers 15 residues. CDR3 loop: CVSSLGRFSNQPQHF. As DNA, the CDR3 is TGTGTCAGCAGCTTAGGGCGGTTTAGCAATCAGCCCCAGCATTTT.

The chain is built from TRBV3-1 and TRBJ2-7, with D tentatively TRBD2 (5 bases). This CDR3 contains 12 residues. Trimming took 2 bases from V and 7 from J, leaving 9 bases between them. Germline V gene lookup returns CDR1 LGHDT and CDR2 YNNKEL (reference sequence). The CDR3 bases are TGTGCCAGCAGCCAACTCGGGGAGGAGCAGTACTTC. This translates into CASSQLGEEQYF.

In its sample, this clonotype was seen a few times. The chain employs TRBV2 and TRBJ1-1; TRBD1 matches at 7 bases. V lost 6 bases and J lost 6; bases outside the gene matches: 4. Looked up from germline, CDR1 is SNHLY and CDR2 is FYNNEI. The CDR3 has 12 residues. The CDR3 region is CASSRQGAEAFF. CDR3 in DNA: TGTGCCAGCAGCCGACAGGGAGCTGAAGCTTTCTTT.

This clonotype was seen more than once but under ten times. This chain joins TRBV26 and TRBJ1-3; no DNA check was done on the table's D call, TRBD1. TRBV26 is designated a pseudogene. This CDR3 spans 13 amino acids. The CDR3 here is CASRRDTLGTIYF. The DNA for the CDR3 is TGTGCCAGTCGCCGGGACACTCTGGGCACCATATATTTT.

This chain connects TRBV5-1 to TRBJ1-1; D gene uncertain. The germline V gene has CDR1 SGHRS and CDR2 YFSETQ. The CDR3 consists of 13 residues. Trimming took 4 bases from V and 3 from J, leaving 10 bases between them. The CDR3 region is CASSREVDTEAFF. The CDR3 region has the DNA TGCGCCAGCAGCAGGGAGGTTGACACTGAAGCTTTCTTT.

This clonotype has just a few counts. One junction end does not reproduce the germline sequence, and a read error may be involved. The chain is built from TRBV3-1 and TRBJ1-1; unclear D gene. The CDR3 runs to 13 residues. Germline V CDR1 and CDR2: LGHDT, YNNKEL (reference sequence). This CDR3 reads CASSQAMNTEAFF. Here the CDR3 DNA reads TGTGCCAGCAGTCAAGCAATGAACACTGAAGCTTTCTTT.

A few counts support this clonotype. The chain employs TRBV7-2 and TRBJ2-1; maybe TRBD1 (5 bases). The CDR3 runs to 12 residues. V lost 1 base and J lost 13, with 11 bases in between. The germline CDR1 and CDR2 sequences are SGHTA and FQGNSA. The CDR3 nucleotides read TGTGCCAGCAGCTTAGGGGGCACAGGCCAGTTCTTC. Its protein is CASSLGGTGQFF.

The chain combines TRBV6-5 with TRBJ2-7; no firm D call. The germline gives CDR1 MNHEY, CDR2 SVGAGI. The germline V and J ends were trimmed by 1 base and 5 bases, with 9 bases remaining between them. The CDR3 totals 13 residues. CDR3 sequence: CASSYLGFNEQYF. The CDR3 coding sequence is TGTGCCAGCAGTTACTTGGGGTTTAACGAGCAGTACTTC.

This clonotype was seen only a few times. The chain uses TRBV5-1 and TRBJ1-2; TRBD1 agrees at 8 bases. This CDR3 region has 16 residues. V dropped 2 bases and J dropped 6; count of bases not matched to a gene: 12. Germline V lookup: CDR1 SGHRS, CDR2 YFSETQ. The CDR3 here is CASSLTSDRERHGYTF. The DNA of the CDR3 is TGCGCCAGCAGCTTAACGTCGGACAGGGAGAGGCATGGCTACACCTTC.

This chain uses TRBV12-3 or TRBV12-4 with TRBJ2-2; D may match TRBD1 or TRBD2 (5 bases each). Trimming pared 6 bases from V and 0 bases from J, leaving 8 bases between. The CDR3 length is 14 residues. CDR3 sequence reads: CASRLGPNTGELFF. The CDR3 DNA follows: TGTGCCAGCAGACTGGGACCGAACACCGGGGAGCTGTTTTTT.

The chain recombines TRBV2 with TRBJ2-1; 9 nucleotides line up with TRBD2. The CDR3 extends over 15 amino acids. V shed 7 bases, J shed 6 bases, and the junction held 10 bases outside the gene matches. CDR1 is SNHLY, CDR2 FYNNEI, per germline. CDR3 sequence reads: CASTPLAGAANEQFF. The CDR3 region has the DNA TGTGCCAGCACCCCCTTAGCGGGAGCAGCCAATGAGCAGTTCTTC.

The V and J genes are TRBV5-1 and TRBJ1-1; tentatively, D is TRBD1 (6 bases). Trimming stripped 3 bases from V and 7 bases from J, with 13 bases between. The CDR3 contains 13 residues. The germline CDR1 and CDR2 sequences are SGHRS and YFSETQ. The CDR3 here is CASSSGTMGEAFF. In nucleotides, the CDR3 is TGCGCCAGCAGCTCCGGGACAATGGGTGAAGCTTTCTTT.

The rearrangement links TRBV20-1 to TRBJ2-1; 10 positions agree with TRBD1. Trimming removed 4 bases from V and 8 bases from J; junction bases left unmatched: 8. This CDR3 contains 14 residues. CDR1 is DFQATT, CDR2 SNEGSKA, per germline (reference sequence). DNA for the CDR3: TGCAGTGCTACCCGGGACAGGGGAGAAGATGAGCAGTTCTTC. The encoded protein is CSATRDRGEDEQFF.

The rearrangement links TRBV19 to TRBJ1-2; tentatively, D is TRBD1 (5 bases). Germline V gene data show CDR1 as LNHDA and CDR2 as SQIVND (reference sequence). The ends were cut back, 5 bases at V and 4 bases at J, with 11 bases in the middle. There are 13 residues in the CDR3. This chain's CDR3 is CASSVAGIYGYTF. CDR3 coding DNA: TGTGCCAGTAGTGTCGCAGGGATCTATGGCTACACCTTC.

The V and J genes are TRBV3-1 and TRBJ1-1, with TRBD1 matching 9 bases. This CDR3 has 15 residues. CDR1 is LGHDT, CDR2 YNNKEL, per germline (reference sequence). The V gene end was trimmed by 3 bases and the J gene end by 4 bases; junction bases not matched to a gene: 6. The CDR3 sequence: CASSQGQGGGTEAFF. CDR3 DNA: TGTGCCAGCAGCCAGGGACAGGGAGGAGGCACTGAAGCTTTCTTT.

The chain's CDR3 is CASTLTGGTYEQYF. In nucleotides, the CDR3 is TGTGCCAGCACCCTGACAGGGGGCACCTACGAGCAGTACTTC. The chain employs TRBV28 and TRBJ2-7, with 10 bases fitting TRBD1. The CDR3 is 14 residues long. The J segment lost 2 bases and the V segment lost 7 bases, leaving 5 bases of the junction unmatched. Germline assignment: CDR1 MDHEN and CDR2 SYDVKM. The full variable domain, with the rest looked up from reference TRBV28 and TRBJ2-7, is DVKVTQSSRYLVKRTGEKVFLECVQDMDHENMFWYRQDPGLGLRLIYFSYDVKMKEKGDIPEGYSVSREKKERFSLILESASTNQTSMYLCASTLTGGTYEQYFGPGTRLTVT.

The chain links TRBV18 to TRBJ2-7, with D perhaps TRBD1 or TRBD2 (6 bases each). CDR1 is KGHSH, CDR2 LQKENI, per germline. V gave up 1 base and J gave up 0 bases, with 13 bases separating them. The CDR3 is 16 residues long. The CDR3 loop reads CASSPLEGVSSYEQYF. CDR3 bases: TGTGCCAGCTCACCACTGGAGGGGGTCAGCTCCTACGAGCAGTACTTC.

This chain links TRBV28 with TRBJ2-2, with D tentatively TRBD1 or TRBD2 (7 bases each). The CDR3 runs 14 residues. Germline CDR1 and CDR2: MDHEN and SYDVKM. With 10 bases removed from V and 6 bases from J, the gap between germline ends came to 18 bases. CDR3: CATTPGGDAGELFF. In nucleotides, the CDR3 is TGTGCCACCACCCCAGGGGGGGACGCCGGGGAGCTGTTTTTT. The variable domain in full, with the rest retrieved from reference TRBV28 and TRBJ2-2, is DVKVTQSSRYLVKRTGEKVFLECVQDMDHENMFWYRQDPGLGLRLIYFSYDVKMKEKGDIPEGYSVSREKKERFSLILESASTNQTSMYLCATTPGGDAGELFFGEGSRLTVL.

This clonotype is a singleton in its sample. The chain couples TRBV7-9 to TRBJ1-2; 8 bases line up with TRBD1. V shed 3 bases and J 6 bases; nucleotides not matched to a gene: 6. Germline CDR1 reads SEHNR; CDR2 reads FQNEAQ (reference sequence). The CDR3 covers 14 residues. The chain's CDR3 is CASSFWTGKDGYTF. Written as DNA, the CDR3 is TGTGCCAGCAGCTTTTGGACAGGGAAGGATGGCTACACCTTC.

This sequence joins TRBV20-1 and TRBJ2-5; 10 positions match TRBD2. With V trimmed by 3 bases and J by 4 bases, 5 bases remained unmatched. Germline CDR1 is DFQATT and CDR2 is SNEGSKA (reference sequence). CDR3 length: 14 amino acids. CDR3 region: CSASPSGGAETQYF. The CDR3, as DNA: TGCAGTGCTAGTCCTAGCGGGGGCGCAGAGACCCAGTACTTC.

The chain carries TRBV2 and TRBJ2-5, with 13 bases identical to TRBD2. Looked up from germline, CDR1 is SNHLY and CDR2 is FYNNEI. This CDR3 has 16 amino acids. Trimming at V came to 1 base and at J to 1 base, leaving 0 bases not matched to a gene. CDR3 sequence (DNA): TGTGCCAGCAGTGAAGGACTAGCGGGAGGCCAAGAGACCCAGTACTTC. This codes for CASSEGLAGGQETQYF.

This clonotype has just a few counts. The rearrangement joins TRBV9 to TRBJ2-1; D gene unclear. Germline V CDR1 and CDR2: SGDLS, YYNGEE. The CDR3 has 13 residues. V was trimmed by 2 bases and J by 8 bases, leaving 11 bases between them. CDR3 nucleotide sequence: TGTGCCAGCAGCGTCCGCACCCGAGATGAGCAGTTCTTC. Translating it yields CASSVRTRDEQFF.

CDR3 sequence (DNA): TGTGCCAGCAGCCAGAGGGAGTATGACGGGGAGCTGTTTTTT. Its translation: CASSQREYDGELFF. This sequence joins TRBV3-1 and TRBJ2-2, with a tentative D call TRBD2 (5 bases). The CDR3 spans 14 residues. CDR1 is LGHDT and CDR2 is YNNKEL in the germline V gene (reference sequence). Trimming shortened V by 3 bases and J by 7 bases, and 12 bases separated the two germline ends.